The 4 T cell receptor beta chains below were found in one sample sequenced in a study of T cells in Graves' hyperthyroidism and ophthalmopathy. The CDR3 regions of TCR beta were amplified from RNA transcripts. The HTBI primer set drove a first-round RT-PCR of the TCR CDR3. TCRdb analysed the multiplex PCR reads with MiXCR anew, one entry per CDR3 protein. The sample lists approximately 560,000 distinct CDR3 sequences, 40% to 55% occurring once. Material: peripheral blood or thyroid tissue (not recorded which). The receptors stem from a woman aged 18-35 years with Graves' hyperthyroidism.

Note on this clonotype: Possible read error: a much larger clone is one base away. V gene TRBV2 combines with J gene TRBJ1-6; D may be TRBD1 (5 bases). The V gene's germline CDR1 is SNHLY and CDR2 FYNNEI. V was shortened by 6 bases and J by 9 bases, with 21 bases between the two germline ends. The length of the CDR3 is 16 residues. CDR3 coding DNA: TGTGCCAGCAGCGCCACCCGTCGGGGGGTTACTTCACCCCTCCACTTT. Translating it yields CASSATRRGVTSPLHF.

CDR3 nucleotides: TGTGCCACCAGTGACTCGGGACTAGATTACAATGAGCAGTTCTTC. Translating it yields CATSDSGLDYNEQFF. This chain joins TRBV24-1 and TRBJ2-1, with 8 positions matching TRBD2. Germline V gene lookup returns CDR1 KGHDR and CDR2 SFDVKD. This CDR3 region has 15 residues. V dropped 4 bases and J dropped 4; count of bases not matched to a gene: 5.

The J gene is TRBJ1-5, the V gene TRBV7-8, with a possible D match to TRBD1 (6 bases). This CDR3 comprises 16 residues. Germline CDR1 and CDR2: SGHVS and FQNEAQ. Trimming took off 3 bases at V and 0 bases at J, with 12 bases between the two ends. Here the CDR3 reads CASSLPGQYSNQPQHF. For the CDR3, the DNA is TGTGCCAGCAGCTTGCCGGGACAATATAGCAATCAGCCCCAGCATTTT.

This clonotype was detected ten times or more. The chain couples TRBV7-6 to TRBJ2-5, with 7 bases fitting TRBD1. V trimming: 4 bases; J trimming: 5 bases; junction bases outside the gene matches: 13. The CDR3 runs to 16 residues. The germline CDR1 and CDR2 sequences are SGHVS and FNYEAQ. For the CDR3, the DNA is TGTGCCAGCAGCTGGTACAGGGGACCAGCGGCTGAGACCCAGTACTTC. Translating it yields CASSWYRGPAAETQYF.